This entry features one TCR beta chain sequence. This record belongs to a study of shared clonotypes between healthy human individuals. Measured with immunoSEQ multiplex PCR; TCRdb has only the in-frame clones, and not every one. The data show 2.3 million or so clones, with about 92% seen just once and approximately 0.4% held by the top ten. Trimming removed 10 bases from V and 1 base from J, with 16 bases in between. Germline V gene lookup returns CDR1 MDHEN and CDR2 SYDVKM. The CDR3 loop spans 14 amino acids. The rearrangement joins TRBV28 to TRBJ1-1; no reliable D call. The TCR originated in a man aged 18 to 29 in good health. Some clones in this sample may be carry-over from other donors' samples. Sequenced sample: naive CD4+ T cells from PBMCs. This sample's subset: CD45RA+ positively selected. The CDR3 spells CATRGPAGNTEAFF. For the CDR3, the DNA is TGTGCCACCCGAGGGCCCGCCGGGAACACTGAAGCTTTCTTT.